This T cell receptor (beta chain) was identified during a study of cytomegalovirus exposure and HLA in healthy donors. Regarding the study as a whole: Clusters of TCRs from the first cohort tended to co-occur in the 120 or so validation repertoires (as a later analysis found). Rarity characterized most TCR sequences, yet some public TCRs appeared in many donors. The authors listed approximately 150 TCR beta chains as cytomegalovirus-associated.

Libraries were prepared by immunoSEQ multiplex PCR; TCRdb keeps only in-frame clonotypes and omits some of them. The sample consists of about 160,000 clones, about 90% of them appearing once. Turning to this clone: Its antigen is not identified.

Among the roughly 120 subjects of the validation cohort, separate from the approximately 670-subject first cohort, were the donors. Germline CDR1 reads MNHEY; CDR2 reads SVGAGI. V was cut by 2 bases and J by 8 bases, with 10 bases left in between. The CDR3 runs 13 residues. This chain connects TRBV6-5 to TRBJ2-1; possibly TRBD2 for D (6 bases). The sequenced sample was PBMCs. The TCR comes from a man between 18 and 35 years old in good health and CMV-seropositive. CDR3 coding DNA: TGTGCCAGCAGTTACGTAGGAGGGGATGAGCAGTTCTTC. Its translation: CASSYVGGDEQFF.